The clone carrying this T cell receptor (beta chain) occurred a few times. In the original processing: Quantification of nucleated cells was approximated via reference gene primer amplification. Profiled with immunoSEQ multiplex PCR; TCRdb holds only in-frame clones, not every one. V and J calls plus clone size are reproduced from that table; the DNA served to infer D and trimming. The sample consists of 150,000 or so clones, approximately 82% of them appearing once. Germline V gene lookup returns CDR1 SGHDT and CDR2 YYEEEE. The length of the CDR3 is 16 residues. With V trimmed by 1 base and J by 1 base, 5 bases remained unmatched. The data were obtained in a study of blood T cell repertoires in COVID-19. Background on the study: The United States, Italy and Spain provided the acute and convalescent COVID-19 samples. T cells, B-cell-depleted T cells, or PBMCs supplied cDNA or gDNA.

Sample: peripheral blood. The receptor was derived from a human donor with acute or convalescent COVID-19. The donor label of this sample is uncertain. This chain links TRBV5-6 with TRBJ2-5, with 9 bases that match TRBD2. The CDR3 sequence is CASSLPRGGAQETQYF. CDR3 bases: TGTGCCAGCAGCTTGCCCCGCGGGGGGGCCCAAGAGACCCAGTACTTC.